This T cell receptor beta chain derives from a study of cytomegalovirus exposure and HLA in healthy donors. Study-level information: Some 80 million unique TCR sequences came from HLA-typed donors in an early release. The Caucasian-associated ancestry cluster held roughly 81% of over 350 genotyped donors. Whole-study results and caveats: Specificity for CMV antigens was confirmed in vitro for a few of the CMV-associated chains.

The PCR had 60 Vbeta and 13 Jbeta primers. Using immunoSEQ multiplex PCR, the repertoire was profiled, and TCRdb retains in-frame clones only, with some absent. Found here are about 130,000 clones, approximately 80% of them singletons; the top ten hold more than 0.95%. The CDR3 contains 11 residues. V was pared by 6 bases and J by 6 bases, with 9 bases between. Germline V CDR1 and CDR2: SGHDN, FVKESK. About this clone itself: The target antigen is unknown.

The clonotype originates from a man aged 50 to 60 in good health and CMV-seronegative. The V and J genes are TRBV14 and TRBJ2-7, with D unclear. Sequencing was done on a sample of PBMCs. DNA of the CDR3: TGTGCCAGCAGTCCGGGTAGCGAGCAGTACTTC. It translates to CASSPGSEQYF.